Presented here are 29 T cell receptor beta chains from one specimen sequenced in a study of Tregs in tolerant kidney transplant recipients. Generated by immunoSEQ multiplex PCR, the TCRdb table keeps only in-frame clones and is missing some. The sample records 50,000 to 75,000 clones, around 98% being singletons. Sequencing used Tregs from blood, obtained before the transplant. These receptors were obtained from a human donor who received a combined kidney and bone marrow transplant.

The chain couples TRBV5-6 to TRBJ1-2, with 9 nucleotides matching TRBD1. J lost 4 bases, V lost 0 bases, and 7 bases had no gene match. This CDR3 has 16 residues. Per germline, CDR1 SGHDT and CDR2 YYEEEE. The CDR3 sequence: CASSLVQGAKIYGYTF. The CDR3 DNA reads TGTGCCAGCAGCTTGGTACAGGGGGCTAAGATCTATGGCTACACCTTC.

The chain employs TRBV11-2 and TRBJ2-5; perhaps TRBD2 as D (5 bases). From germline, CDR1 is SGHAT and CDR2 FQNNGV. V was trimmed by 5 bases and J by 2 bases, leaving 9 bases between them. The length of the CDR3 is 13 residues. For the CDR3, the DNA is TGTGCCAGCAGCCGCTCGGGACAAGAGACCCAGTACTTC. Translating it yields CASSRSGQETQYF.

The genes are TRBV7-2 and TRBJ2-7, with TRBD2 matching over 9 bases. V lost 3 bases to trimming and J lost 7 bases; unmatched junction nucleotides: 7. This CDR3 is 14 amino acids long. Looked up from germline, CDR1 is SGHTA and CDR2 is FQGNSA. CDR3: CASSLGLALGEQYF. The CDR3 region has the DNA TGTGCCAGCAGCTTGGGACTAGCCCTGGGGGAGCAGTACTTC.

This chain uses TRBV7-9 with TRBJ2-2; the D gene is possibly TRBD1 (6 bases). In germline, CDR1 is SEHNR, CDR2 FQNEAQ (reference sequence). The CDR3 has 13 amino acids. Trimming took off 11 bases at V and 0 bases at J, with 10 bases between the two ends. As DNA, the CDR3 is TGTGCCGCAAACAGGGCGAACACCGGGGAGCTGTTTTTT. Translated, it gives CAANRANTGELFF.

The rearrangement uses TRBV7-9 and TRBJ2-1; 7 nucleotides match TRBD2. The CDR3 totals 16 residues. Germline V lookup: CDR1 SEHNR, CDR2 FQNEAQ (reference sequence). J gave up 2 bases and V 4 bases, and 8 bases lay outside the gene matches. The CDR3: CASSSYSGQTYNEQFF. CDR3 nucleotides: TGTGCCAGCAGCTCTTATAGCGGGCAGACCTACAATGAGCAGTTCTTC.

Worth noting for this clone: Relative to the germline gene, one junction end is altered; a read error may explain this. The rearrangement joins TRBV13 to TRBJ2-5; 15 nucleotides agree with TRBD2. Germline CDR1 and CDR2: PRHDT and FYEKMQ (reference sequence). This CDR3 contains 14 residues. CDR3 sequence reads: CASSPWTSGRAVHF. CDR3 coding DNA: TGTGCCAGCAGCCCGTGGACTAGCGGGAGGGCTGTCCACTTC.

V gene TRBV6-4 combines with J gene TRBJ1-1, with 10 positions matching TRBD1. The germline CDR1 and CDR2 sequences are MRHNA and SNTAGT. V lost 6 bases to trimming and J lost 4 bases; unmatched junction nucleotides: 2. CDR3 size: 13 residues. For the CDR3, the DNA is TGTGCCAGCAGGAGGACAGGGGGCACTGAAGCTTTCTTT. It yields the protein CASRRTGGTEAFF.

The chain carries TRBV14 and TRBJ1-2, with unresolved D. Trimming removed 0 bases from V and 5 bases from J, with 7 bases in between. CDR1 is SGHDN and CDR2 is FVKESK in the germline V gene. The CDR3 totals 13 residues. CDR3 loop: CASSQDSRYGYTF. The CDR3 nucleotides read TGTGCCAGCAGCCAAGATAGTCGGTATGGCTACACCTTC.

CDR3 DNA sequence: TGTGCGGCCGGGACTAGCGTTTACGAGCAGTACTTC. The encoded protein is CAAGTSVYEQYF. The chain joins TRBV7-2 to TRBJ2-7, with TRBD2 matching over 10 bases. The CDR3 runs 12 residues. Germline loops: CDR1 SGHTA, CDR2 FQGNSA.

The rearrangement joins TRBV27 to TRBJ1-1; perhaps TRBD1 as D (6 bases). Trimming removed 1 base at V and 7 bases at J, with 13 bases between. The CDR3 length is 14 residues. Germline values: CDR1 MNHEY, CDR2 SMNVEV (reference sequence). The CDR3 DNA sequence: TGTGCCAGCAGTTTATGGGGGCGGAGAGATGAAGCTTTCTTT. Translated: CASSLWGRRDEAFF.

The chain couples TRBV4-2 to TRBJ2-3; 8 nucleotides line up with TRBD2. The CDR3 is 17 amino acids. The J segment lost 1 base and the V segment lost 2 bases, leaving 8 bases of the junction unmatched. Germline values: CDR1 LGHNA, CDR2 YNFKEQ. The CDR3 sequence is CASSQQSLAGRTDTQYF. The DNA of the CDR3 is TGTGCCAGCAGCCAACAAAGCTTAGCGGGACGCACAGATACGCAGTATTTT.

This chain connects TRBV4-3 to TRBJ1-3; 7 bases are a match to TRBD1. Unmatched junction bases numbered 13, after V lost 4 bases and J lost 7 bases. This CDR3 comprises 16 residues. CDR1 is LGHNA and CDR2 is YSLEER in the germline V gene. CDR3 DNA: TGCGCCAGCAGCCGGTATAGGACAGGCGTTGGGAACACCATATATTTT. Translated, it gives CASSRYRTGVGNTIYF.

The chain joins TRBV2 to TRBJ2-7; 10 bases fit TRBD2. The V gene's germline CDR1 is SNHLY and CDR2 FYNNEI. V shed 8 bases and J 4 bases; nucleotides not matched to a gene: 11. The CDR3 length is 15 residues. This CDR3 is CASFLSGLAPYEQYF. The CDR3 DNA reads TGTGCCAGCTTTCTGTCGGGACTAGCGCCGTACGAGCAGTACTTC.

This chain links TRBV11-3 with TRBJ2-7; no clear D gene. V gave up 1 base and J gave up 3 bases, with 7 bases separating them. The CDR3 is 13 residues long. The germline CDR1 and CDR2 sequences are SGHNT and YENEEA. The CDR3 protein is CASSLARHYEQYF. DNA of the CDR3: TGTGCCAGCAGCTTAGCGCGACACTACGAGCAGTACTTC.

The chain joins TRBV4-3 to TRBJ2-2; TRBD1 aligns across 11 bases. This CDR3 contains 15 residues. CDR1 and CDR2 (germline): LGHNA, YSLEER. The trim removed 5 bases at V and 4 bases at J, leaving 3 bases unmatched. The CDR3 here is CASSAGQGATGELFF. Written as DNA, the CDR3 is TGCGCCAGCAGCGCCGGACAGGGGGCCACCGGGGAGCTGTTTTTT.

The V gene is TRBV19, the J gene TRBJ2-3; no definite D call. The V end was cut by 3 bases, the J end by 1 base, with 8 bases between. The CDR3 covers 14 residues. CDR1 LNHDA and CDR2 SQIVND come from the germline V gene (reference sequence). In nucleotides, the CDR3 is TGTGCCAGTAGTATCTCTGCGGGCACAGATACGCAGTATTTT. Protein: CASSISAGTDTQYF.

The CDR3 nucleotides read TGTGCCAGCAGCGTAGGTTGGGGCGGCTATGGCTACACCTTC. Protein product: CASSVGWGGYGYTF. The chain recombines TRBV9 with TRBJ1-2; a possible D gene is TRBD1 (5 bases). Trimming removed 0 bases at V and 4 bases at J, with 10 bases between. CDR1 and CDR2 from the germline V gene are SGDLS and YYNGEE. The CDR3 contains 14 residues.

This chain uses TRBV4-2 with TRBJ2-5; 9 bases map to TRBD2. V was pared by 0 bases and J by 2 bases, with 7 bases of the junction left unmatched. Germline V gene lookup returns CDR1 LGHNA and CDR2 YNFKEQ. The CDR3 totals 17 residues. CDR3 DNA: TGTGCCAGCAGCCAAGACAAAAGCGGGGGGCGGCAAGAGACCCAGTACTTC. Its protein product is CASSQDKSGGRQETQYF.

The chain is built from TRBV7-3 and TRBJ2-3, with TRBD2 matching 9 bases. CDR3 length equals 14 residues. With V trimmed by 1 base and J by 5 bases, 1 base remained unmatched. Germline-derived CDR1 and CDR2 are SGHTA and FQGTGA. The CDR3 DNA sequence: TGTGCCAGCAGCTTAAGGCGGGGGGGAGATACGCAGTATTTT. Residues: CASSLRRGGDTQYF.

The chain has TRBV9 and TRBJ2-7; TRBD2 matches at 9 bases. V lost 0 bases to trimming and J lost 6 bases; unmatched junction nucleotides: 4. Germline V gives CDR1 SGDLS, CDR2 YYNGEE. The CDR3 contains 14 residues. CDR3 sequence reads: CASSVVAGDSEQYF. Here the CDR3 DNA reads TGTGCCAGCAGCGTAGTAGCGGGAGATTCCGAGCAGTACTTC.

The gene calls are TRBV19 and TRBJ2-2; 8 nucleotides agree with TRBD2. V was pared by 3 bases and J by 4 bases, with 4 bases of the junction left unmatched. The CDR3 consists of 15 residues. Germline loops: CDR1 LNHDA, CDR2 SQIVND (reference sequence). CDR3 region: CASSIYGGATGELFF. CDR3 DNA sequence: TGTGCCAGTAGTATCTACGGGGGGGCCACCGGGGAGCTGTTTTTT. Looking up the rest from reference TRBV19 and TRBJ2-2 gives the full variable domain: DGGITQSPKYLFRKEGQNVTLSCEQNLNHDAMYWYRQDPGQGLRLIYYSQIVNDFQKGDIAEGYSVSREKKESFPLTVTSAQKNPTAFYLCASSIYGGATGELFFGEGSRLTVL.

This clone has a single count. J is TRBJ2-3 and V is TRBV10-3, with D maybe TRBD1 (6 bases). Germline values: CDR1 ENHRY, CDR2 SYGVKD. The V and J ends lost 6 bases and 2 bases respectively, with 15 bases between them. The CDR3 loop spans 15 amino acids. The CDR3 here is CAISQGMEPTDTQYF. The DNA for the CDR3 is TGTGCCATCAGCCAGGGGATGGAACCCACAGATACGCAGTATTTT.

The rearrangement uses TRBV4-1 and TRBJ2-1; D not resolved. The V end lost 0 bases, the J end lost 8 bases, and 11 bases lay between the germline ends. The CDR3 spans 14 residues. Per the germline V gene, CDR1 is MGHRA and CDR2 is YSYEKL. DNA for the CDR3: TGCGCCAGCAGCCAAGATCGTAGTATTTATGAGCAGTTCTTC. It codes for CASSQDRSIYEQFF.

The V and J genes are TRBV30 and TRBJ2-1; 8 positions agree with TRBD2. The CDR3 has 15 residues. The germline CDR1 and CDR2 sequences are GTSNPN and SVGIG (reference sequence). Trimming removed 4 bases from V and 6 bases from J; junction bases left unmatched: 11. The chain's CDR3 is CAWNDGGRLPNEQFF. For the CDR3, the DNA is TGTGCCTGGAATGATGGCGGGAGGCTCCCCAATGAGCAGTTCTTC. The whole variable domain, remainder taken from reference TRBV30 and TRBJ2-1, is SQTIHQWPATLVQPVGSPLSLECTVEGTSNPNLYWYRQAAGRGLQLLFYSVGIGQISSEVPQNLSASRPQDRQFILSSKKLLLSDSGFYLCAWNDGGRLPNEQFFGPGTRLTVL.

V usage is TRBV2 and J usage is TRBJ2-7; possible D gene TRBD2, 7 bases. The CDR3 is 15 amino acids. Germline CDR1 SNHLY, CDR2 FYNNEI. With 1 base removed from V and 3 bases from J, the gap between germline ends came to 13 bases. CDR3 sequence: CASSEVRGAGYEQYF. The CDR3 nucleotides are TGTGCCAGCAGTGAAGTTCGGGGGGCCGGCTACGAGCAGTACTTC.

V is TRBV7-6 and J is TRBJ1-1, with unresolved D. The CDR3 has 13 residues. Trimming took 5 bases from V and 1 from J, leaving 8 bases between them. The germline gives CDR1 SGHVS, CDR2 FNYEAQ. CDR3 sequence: CASSLLPNTEAFF. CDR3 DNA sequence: TGTGCCAGCAGCCTACTACCGAACACTGAAGCTTTCTTT. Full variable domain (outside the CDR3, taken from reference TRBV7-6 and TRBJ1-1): GAGVSQSPRYKVTKRGQDVALRCDPISGHVSLYWYRQALGQGPEFLTYFNYEAQQDKSGLPNDRFSAERPEGSISTLTIQRTEQRDSAMYRCASSLLPNTEAFFGQGTRLTVV.

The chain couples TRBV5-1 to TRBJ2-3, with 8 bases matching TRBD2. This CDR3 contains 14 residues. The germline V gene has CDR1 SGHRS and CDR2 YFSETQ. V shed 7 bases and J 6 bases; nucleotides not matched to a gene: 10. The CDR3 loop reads CASQPGPGGDTQYF. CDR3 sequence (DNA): TGCGCCAGCCAACCGGGCCCGGGGGGGGATACGCAGTATTTT.

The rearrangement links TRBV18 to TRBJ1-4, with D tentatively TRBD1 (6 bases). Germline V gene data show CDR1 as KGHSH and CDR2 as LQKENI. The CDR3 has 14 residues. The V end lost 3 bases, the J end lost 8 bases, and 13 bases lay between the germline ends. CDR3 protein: CASSPFPGGEKLFF. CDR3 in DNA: TGTGCCAGCTCACCTTTTCCGGGGGGCGAAAAACTGTTTTTT.

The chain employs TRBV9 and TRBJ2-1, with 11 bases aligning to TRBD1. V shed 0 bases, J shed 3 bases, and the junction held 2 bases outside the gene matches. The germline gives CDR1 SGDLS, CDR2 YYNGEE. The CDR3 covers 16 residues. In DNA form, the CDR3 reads TGTGCCAGCAGCGTAGGGGACAGGGGGGTCTACAATGAGCAGTTCTTC. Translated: CASSVGDRGVYNEQFF.